The clone carrying this T cell receptor (beta chain) was observed at least ten times. Its antigen is currently unknown. The sample belongs to a study of blood T cells in healthy people across ages. Points from the study as a whole: Roughly linearly, TCR beta diversity per million T cells fell as age increased. Expanded clonotype shifts may have been confounded, as the donors had an unknown CMV status.

The second PCR ran roughly 6 to 11 cycles with a sample-barcoded 5' primer and J-beta primers. Each cDNA molecule was tagged by a template-switch adaptor that had 12 random nucleotides. TCRdb ran MiXCR on the 5' RACE reads and lists one entry per CDR3 protein. The sample includes 550,000 to 750,000 distinct CDR3 sequences, around 20% of them seen just once. The CDR3 runs to 15 residues. Germline V gives CDR1 DFQATT, CDR2 SNEGSKA (reference sequence). Unmatched junction bases numbered 7, after V lost 3 bases and J lost 0 bases. The specimen was blood. This clonotype was sampled from a man in his sixties or seventies in good health. The chain joins TRBV20-1 to TRBJ2-5; 7 bases agree with TRBD2. In nucleotides, the CDR3 is TGCAGTGCTAGCATAGCGGGCCCGTACCAAGAGACCCAGTACTTC. Translating gives CSASIAGPYQETQYF.